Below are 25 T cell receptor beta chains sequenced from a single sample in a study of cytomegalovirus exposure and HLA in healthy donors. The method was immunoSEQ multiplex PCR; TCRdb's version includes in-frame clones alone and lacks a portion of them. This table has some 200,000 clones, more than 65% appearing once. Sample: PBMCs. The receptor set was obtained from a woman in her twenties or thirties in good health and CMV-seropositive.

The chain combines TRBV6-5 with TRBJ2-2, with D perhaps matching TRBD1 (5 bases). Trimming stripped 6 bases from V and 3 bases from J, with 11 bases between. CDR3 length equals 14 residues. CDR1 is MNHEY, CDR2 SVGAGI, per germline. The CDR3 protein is CASSYAGYTGELFF. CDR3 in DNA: TGTGCCAGCAGCTATGCAGGGTACACCGGGGAGCTGTTTTTT.

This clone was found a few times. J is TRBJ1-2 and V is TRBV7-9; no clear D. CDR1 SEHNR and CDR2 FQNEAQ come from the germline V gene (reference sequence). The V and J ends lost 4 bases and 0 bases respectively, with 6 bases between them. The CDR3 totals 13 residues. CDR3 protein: CASSSGANYGYTF. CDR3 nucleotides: TGTGCCAGCAGCTCGGGAGCTAACTATGGCTACACCTTC.

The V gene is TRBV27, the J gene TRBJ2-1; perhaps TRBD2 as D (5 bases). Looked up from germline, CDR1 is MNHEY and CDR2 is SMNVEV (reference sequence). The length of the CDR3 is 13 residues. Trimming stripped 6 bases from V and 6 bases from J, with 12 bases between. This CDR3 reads CASRAIAGNEQFF. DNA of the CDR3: TGTGCCAGCAGGGCAATCGCGGGCAATGAGCAGTTCTTC.

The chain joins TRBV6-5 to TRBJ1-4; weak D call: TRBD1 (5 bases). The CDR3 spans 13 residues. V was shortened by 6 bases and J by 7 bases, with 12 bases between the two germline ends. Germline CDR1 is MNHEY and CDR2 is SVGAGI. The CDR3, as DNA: TGTGCCAGCAGCCGCCTGGGGCCTGAAAAACTGTTTTTT. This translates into CASSRLGPEKLFF.

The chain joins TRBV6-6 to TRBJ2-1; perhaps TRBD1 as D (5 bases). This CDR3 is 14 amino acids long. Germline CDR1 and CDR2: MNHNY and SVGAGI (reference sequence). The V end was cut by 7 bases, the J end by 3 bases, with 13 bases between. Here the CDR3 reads CASKVGPLYNEQFF. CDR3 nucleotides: TGTGCCAGCAAGGTGGGGCCACTCTACAATGAGCAGTTCTTC.

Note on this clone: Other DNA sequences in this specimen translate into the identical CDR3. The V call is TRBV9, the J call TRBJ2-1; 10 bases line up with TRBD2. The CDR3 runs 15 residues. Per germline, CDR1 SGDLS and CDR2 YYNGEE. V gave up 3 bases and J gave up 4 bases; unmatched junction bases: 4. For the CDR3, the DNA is TGTGCCAGCAGCGCGGGGACTAGCGTTTACAATGAGCAGTTCTTC. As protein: CASSAGTSVYNEQFF.

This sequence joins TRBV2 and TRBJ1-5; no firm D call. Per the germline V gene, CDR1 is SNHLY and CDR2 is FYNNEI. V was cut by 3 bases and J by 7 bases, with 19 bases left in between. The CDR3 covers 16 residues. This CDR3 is CASSDRGPALWQPQHF. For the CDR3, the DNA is TGTGCCAGCAGTGATCGCGGGCCAGCCTTGTGGCAGCCCCAGCATTTT.

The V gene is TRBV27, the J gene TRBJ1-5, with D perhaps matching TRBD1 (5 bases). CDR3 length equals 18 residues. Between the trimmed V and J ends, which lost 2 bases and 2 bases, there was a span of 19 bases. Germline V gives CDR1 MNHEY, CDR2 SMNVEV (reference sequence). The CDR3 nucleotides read TGTGCCAGCAGTTTAAGGGGTAGCCCGGCGGTCGGCAATCAGCCCCAGCATTTT. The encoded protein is CASSLRGSPAVGNQPQHF.

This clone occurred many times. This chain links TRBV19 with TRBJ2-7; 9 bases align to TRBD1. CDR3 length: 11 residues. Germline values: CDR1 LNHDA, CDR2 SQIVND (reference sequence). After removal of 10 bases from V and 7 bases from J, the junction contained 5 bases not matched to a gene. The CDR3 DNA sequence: TGTGCCACGGGACAGGGTGGGGAGCAGTACTTC. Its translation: CATGQGGEQYF.

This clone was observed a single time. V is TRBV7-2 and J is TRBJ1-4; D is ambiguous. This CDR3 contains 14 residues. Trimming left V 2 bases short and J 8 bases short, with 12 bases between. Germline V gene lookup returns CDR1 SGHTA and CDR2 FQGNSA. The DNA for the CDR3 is TGTGCCAGCAGCTTATCCATTGCAGGCGAAAAACTGTTTTTT. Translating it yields CASSLSIAGEKLFF.

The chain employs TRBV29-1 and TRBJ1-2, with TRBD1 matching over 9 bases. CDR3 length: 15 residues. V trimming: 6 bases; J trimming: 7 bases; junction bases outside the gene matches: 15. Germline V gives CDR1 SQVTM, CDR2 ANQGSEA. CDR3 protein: CSVVATVGQGGGYTF. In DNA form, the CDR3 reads TGCAGCGTCGTTGCAACCGTGGGACAGGGAGGTGGCTACACCTTC.

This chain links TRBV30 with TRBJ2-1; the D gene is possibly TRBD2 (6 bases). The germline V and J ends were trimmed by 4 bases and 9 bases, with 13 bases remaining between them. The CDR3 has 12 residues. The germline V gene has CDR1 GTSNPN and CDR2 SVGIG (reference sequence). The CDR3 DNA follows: TGTGCCTGGATGGGGGGAGAGGGTGAGCAGTTCTTC. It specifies CAWMGGEGEQFF.

In DNA, the CDR3 is TGTGCCAGCAGCGCCCTGACAGGGGGCTATGGCTACACCTTC. Translating it yields CASSALTGGYGYTF. The rearrangement joins TRBV9 to TRBJ1-2; 9 bases align to TRBD1. Germline V gives CDR1 SGDLS, CDR2 YYNGEE. After removal of 3 bases from V and 4 bases from J, the junction contained 4 bases not matched to a gene. The CDR3 is 14 amino acids.

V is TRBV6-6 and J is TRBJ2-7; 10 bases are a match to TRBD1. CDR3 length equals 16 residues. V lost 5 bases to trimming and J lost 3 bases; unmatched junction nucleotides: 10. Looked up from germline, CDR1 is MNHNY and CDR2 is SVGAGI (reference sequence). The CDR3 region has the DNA TGTGCCAGCAGTACACGACAGGGGGCAGTAGTCTACGAGCAGTACTTC. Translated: CASSTRQGAVVYEQYF.

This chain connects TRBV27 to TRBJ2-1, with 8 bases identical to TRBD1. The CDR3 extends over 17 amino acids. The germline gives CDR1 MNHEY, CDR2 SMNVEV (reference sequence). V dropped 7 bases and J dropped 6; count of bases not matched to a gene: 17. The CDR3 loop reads CASTFRMFPTGVNEQFF. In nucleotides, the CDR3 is TGTGCCAGCACCTTTAGGATGTTCCCGACAGGGGTCAATGAGCAGTTCTTC.

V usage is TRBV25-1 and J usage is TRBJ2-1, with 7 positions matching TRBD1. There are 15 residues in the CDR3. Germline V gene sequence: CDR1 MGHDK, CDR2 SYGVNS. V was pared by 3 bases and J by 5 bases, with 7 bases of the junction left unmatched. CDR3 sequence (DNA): TGTGCCAGCAGTGACCCGGGACAGTTCGACAATGAGCAGTTCTTC. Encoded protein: CASSDPGQFDNEQFF.

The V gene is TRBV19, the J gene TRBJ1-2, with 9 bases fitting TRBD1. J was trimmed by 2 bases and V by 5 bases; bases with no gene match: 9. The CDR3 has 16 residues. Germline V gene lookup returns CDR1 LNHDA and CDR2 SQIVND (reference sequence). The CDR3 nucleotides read TGTGCCAGTAGTCCGACCCCCGGGACAGGGAACTATGGCTACACCTTC. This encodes CASSPTPGTGNYGYTF.

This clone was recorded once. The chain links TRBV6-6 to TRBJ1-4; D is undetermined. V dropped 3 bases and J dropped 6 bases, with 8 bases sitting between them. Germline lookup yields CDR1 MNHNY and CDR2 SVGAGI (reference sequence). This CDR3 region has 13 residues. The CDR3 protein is CASSYWADEKLFF. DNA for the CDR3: TGTGCCAGCAGTTATTGGGCAGATGAAAAACTGTTTTTT.

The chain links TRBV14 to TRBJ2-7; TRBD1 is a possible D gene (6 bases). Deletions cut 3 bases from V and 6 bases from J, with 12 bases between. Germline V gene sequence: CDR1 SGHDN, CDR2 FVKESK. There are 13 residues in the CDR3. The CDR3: CASSHHRVSEQYF. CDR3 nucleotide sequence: TGTGCCAGCAGCCATCACAGGGTGAGCGAGCAGTACTTC.

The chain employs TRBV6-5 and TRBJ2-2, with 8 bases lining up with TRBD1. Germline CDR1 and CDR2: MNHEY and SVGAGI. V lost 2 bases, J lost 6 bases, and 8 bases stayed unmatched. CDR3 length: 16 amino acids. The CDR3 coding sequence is TGTGCCAGCAGTTACGATAGGACAGGGTTAGCCGGGGAGCTGTTTTTT. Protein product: CASSYDRTGLAGELFF.

The chain's CDR3 is CASRKQGIGGGYTF. In DNA form, the CDR3 reads TGTGCCAGCAGAAAACAGGGGATCGGGGGTGGCTACACCTTC. The J gene is TRBJ1-2, the V gene TRBV6-5, with 7 bases that match TRBD1. This CDR3 is built from 14 residues. Per the germline V gene, CDR1 is MNHEY and CDR2 is SVGAGI. V gave up 6 bases and J gave up 7 bases; unmatched junction bases: 11.

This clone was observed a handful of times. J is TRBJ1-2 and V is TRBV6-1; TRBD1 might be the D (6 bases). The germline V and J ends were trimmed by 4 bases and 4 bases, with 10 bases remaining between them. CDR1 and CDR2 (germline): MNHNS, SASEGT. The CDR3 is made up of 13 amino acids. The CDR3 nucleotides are TGTGCCAGCAGTGCGGACAGAGCCTATGGCTACACCTTC. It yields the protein CASSADRAYGYTF.

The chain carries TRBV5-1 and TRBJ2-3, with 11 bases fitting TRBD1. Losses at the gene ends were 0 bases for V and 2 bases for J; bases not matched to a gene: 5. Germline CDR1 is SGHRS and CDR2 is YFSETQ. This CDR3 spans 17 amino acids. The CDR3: CASSLVLGQGVTDTQYF. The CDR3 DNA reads TGCGCCAGCAGCTTGGTCTTGGGACAGGGGGTCACAGATACGCAGTATTTT.

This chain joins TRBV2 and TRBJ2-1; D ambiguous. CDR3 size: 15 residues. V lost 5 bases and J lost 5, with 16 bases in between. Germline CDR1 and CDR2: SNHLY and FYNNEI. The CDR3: CASSFAGSPNNEQFF. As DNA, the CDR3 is TGTGCCAGCAGTTTCGCCGGGTCCCCAAACAATGAGCAGTTCTTC.

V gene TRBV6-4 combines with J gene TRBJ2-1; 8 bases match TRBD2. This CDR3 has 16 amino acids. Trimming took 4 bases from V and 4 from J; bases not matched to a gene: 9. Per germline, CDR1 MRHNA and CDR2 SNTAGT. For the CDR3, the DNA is TGTGCCAGCAGTGCACACGGGAGGGCCGTTTACAATGAGCAGTTCTTC. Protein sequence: CASSAHGRAVYNEQFF.